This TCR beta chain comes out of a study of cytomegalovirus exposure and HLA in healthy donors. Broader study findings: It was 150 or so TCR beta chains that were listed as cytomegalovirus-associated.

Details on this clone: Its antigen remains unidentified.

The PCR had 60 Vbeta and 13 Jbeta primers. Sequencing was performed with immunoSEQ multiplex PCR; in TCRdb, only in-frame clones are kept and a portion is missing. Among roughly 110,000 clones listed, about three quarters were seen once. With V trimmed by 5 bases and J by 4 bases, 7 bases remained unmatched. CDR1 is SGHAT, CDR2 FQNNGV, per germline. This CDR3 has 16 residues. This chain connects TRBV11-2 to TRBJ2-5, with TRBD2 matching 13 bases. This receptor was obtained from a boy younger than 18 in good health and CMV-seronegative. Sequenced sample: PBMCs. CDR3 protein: CASSQRTSGGGETQYF. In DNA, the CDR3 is TGTGCCAGCAGCCAGCGAACTAGCGGGGGGGGAGAGACCCAGTACTTC. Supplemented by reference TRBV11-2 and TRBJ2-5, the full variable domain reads EAGVAQSPRYKIIEKRQSVAFWCNPISGHATLYWYQQILGQGPKLLIQFQNNGVVDDSQLPKDRFSAERLKGVDSTLKIQPAKLEDSAVYLCASSQRTSGGGETQYFGPGTRLLVL.